A selection of T cell receptor beta chains follows, all from one sample in a study of T cells in Graves' hyperthyroidism and ophthalmopathy. One entry per CDR3 protein, called by TCRdb with MiXCR from the multiplex PCR reads. The sample consists of 450,000 to 700,000 distinct CDR3 sequences, more than 45% of them appearing once. The specimen was peripheral blood or thyroid tissue (not recorded which). The receptor source for this set is an adult woman with Graves' disease, either hyperthyroidism or ophthalmopathy (not recorded which). CDR3s include the opening cysteine and the closing phenylalanine or tryptophan. The order of the fields is V gene, D gene, clone size, J gene, CDR3 protein, CDR3 DNA. A D gene is named only where the DNA matches it firmly. Size tells how often a clone was seen (once, few, many) or the class of an expanded clone, and some rows leave it out.

TRBV7-6	.	few	TRBJ2-5	CASSPTQGVLETQYF	TGTGCCAGCAGCCCAACCCAGGGTGTGTTAGAGACCCAGTACTTC
TRBV10-3	TRBD1	many	TRBJ1-2	CAISSGTGGSYTF	TGTGCCATCAGTTCCGGGACAGGGGGGAGCTACACCTTC
TRBV28	.	.	TRBJ1-1	CASTPGGGNTEAFF	TGTGCCAGCACCCCCGGGGGCGGGAACACTGAAGCTTTCTTT
TRBV7-9	.	many	TRBJ1-2	CASSLTEVGYTF	TGTGCCAGCAGCTTAACTGAAGTAGGCTACACCTTC
TRBV7-2	TRBD1	.	TRBJ1-2	CASSRPGQGYGYTF	TGTGCCAGCAGTCGACCGGGACAGGGATATGGCTACACCTTC
TRBV5-1	.	many	TRBJ1-5	CASRLPVIVNQPQHF	TGCGCCAGCAGACTACCGGTAATAGTCAATCAGCCCCAGCATTTT
TRBV4-1	TRBD2	many	TRBJ2-7	CASSQEQRGSTYEQYF	TGCGCCAGCAGCCAAGAACAGCGGGGGAGTACCTACGAGCAGTACTTC
TRBV7-9	TRBD2	many	TRBJ2-5	CASRESGGGETQYF	TGTGCCAGCAGAGAGAGCGGCGGGGGAGAGACCCAGTACTTC
TRBV12-3/TRBV12-4	.	many	TRBJ2-7	CASSSWVNSYEQYF	TGTGCCAGCAGTTCATGGGTCAACTCCTACGAGCAGTACTTC
TRBV15	.	many	TRBJ1-3	CATSRGGHGNTIYF	TGTGCCACCAGCAGAGGGGGGCACGGAAACACCATATATTTT
TRBV7-8	.	.	TRBJ2-1	CASSRTDYSNQQFF	TGTGCCAGCAGCCGGACTGACTATAGCAATCAGCAGTTCTTC
TRBV5-1	.	many	TRBJ1-2	CASSLGVGTEGGYVYGYTF	TGCGCCAGCAGCTTGGGAGTTGGCACAGAGGGGGGATACGTATATGGCTACACCTTC
TRBV7-9	TRBD2	.	TRBJ2-2	CASSHASGLSGGELFF	TGTGCCAGCAGCCACGCTAGCGGGCTCAGTGGCGGGGAGCTGTTTTTT
TRBV12-3/TRBV12-4	TRBD2	.	TRBJ2-5	CASSWPGLADRQETQYF	TGTGCCAGCAGTTGGCCGGGACTAGCGGACCGACAAGAGACCCAGTACTTC
TRBV19	.	many	TRBJ2-5	CASSIGTKETQYF	TGTGCCAGTAGTATTGGGACCAAAGAGACCCAGTACTTC
TRBV5-1	.	many	TRBJ2-2	CASAPGDYAGELFF	TGCGCCAGCGCCCCAGGGGATTATGCCGGGGAGCTGTTTTTT
TRBV5-1	.	many	TRBJ2-7	CASSPQTSTAGYEQYF	TGCGCCAGCAGCCCCCAGACCAGCACGGCGGGCTACGAGCAGTACTTC
TRBV4-1	.	.	TRBJ1-5	CASSQGRGLLEPQHF	TGCGCCAGCAGCCAAGGACGGGGTCTTCTGGAGCCCCAGCATTTT
TRBV3-1	.	.	TRBJ1-5	CASSQDSRGVRQPQHF	TGTGCCAGCAGCCAAGATAGTAGGGGCGTACGGCAGCCCCAGCATTTT
TRBV28	TRBD2	many	TRBJ2-7	CASSYGGRPEQYF	TGTGCCAGCAGTTACGGGGGGAGACCCGAGCAGTACTTC
TRBV7-9	.	many	TRBJ1-2	CASSYDSTGGYTF	TGTGCCAGCAGTTACGACAGCACTGGGGGCTACACCTTC
TRBV10-3	.	.	TRBJ1-1	CAITSRDTEAFF	TGTGCCATCACCAGCCGAGACACTGAAGCTTTCTTT
TRBV30	.	many	TRBJ2-5	CAWDTGRETQYF	TGTGCCTGGGATACAGGGCGGGAGACCCAGTACTTC
TRBV7-8	.	many	TRBJ1-5	CASSFLPSGISNQPQHF	TGTGCCAGCAGCTTTCTACCCAGCGGAATTAGCAATCAGCCCCAGCATTTT
TRBV11-1	TRBD2	once	TRBJ2-1	CASSFGVGGSSYNEQFF	TGTGCCAGCAGCTTTGGGGTGGGCGGGAGCTCCTACAATGAGCAGTTCTTC
TRBV7-6	.	many	TRBJ1-3	CASSLEFYGTSGNTIYF	TGTGCCAGCAGCTTAGAGTTTTACGGGACCTCTGGAAACACCATATATTTT
TRBV5-6	.	few	TRBJ2-7	CASSFWRTYEQYF	TGTGCCAGCAGCTTCTGGAGAACCTACGAGCAGTACTTC
TRBV7-2	TRBD1	.	TRBJ1-2	CASSLRTGVRRDYGYTF	TGTGCCAGCAGCTTAAGGACAGGGGTACGACGGGACTATGGCTACACCTTC
TRBV12-3/TRBV12-4	.	.	TRBJ1-6	CASSYQDYHNSPLHF	TGTGCCAGCAGCTACCAGGACTACCATAATTCACCCCTCCACTTT
TRBV4-1	.	many	TRBJ2-7	CASSQGWSSSYEQYF	TGCGCCAGCAGCCAAGGGTGGTCGAGCTCCTACGAGCAGTACTTC
TRBV6-1	.	many	TRBJ2-5	CASSESPVTKETQYF	TGTGCCAGCAGCGAAAGCCCTGTTACGAAAGAGACCCAGTACTTC
TRBV20-1	.	.	TRBJ2-2	CSAPRPWDTGELFF	TGCAGTGCTCCTCGGCCCTGGGACACCGGGGAGCTGTTTTTT
TRBV5-5	.	many	TRBJ1-2	CASSLVSGGDGYTF	TGTGCCAGCAGCTTGGTATCCGGGGGCGATGGCTACACCTTC
TRBV20-1	.	many	TRBJ1-4	CSVDPGVF	TGCAGTGTAGATCCCGGGGTTTTT
TRBV20-1	.	many	TRBJ2-7	CSAREGKPGEQYF	TGCAGTGCTAGAGAAGGGAAGCCGGGGGAGCAGTACTTC
TRBV7-9	.	.	TRBJ2-5	CASSWVWKETQYF	TGTGCCAGCAGTTGGGTGTGGAAAGAGACCCAGTACTTC
TRBV7-3	.	.	TRBJ1-2	CASSLTGANYGYTF	TGTGCCAGCAGCTTAACGGGGGCCAACTATGGCTACACCTTC
TRBV5-1	.	.	TRBJ2-2	CASSLWTVASNTGELFF	TGCGCCAGCAGCTTGTGGACAGTCGCCTCGAACACCGGGGAGCTGTTTTTT
TRBV7-6	.	.	TRBJ2-5	CASSRSENQPQYF	TGTGCCAGCAGCCGTTCAGAGAATCAGCCCCAGTACTTC
TRBV7-2	TRBD1	.	TRBJ2-7	CASSIRTGWREQYF	TGTGCCAGCAGCATAAGGACAGGGTGGCGCGAGCAGTACTTC
TRBV20-1	TRBD1	many	TRBJ1-4	CSALEGAFNEKLFF	TGCAGTGCTCTGGAGGGGGCATTTAATGAAAAACTGTTTTTT
TRBV19	TRBD1	.	TRBJ1-2	CASTRTGVGYTF	TGTGCCAGTACCCGGACAGGGGTTGGCTACACCTTC
TRBV2	.	.	TRBJ1-1	CASGGGFTEAFF	TGTGCCTCCGGCGGAGGGTTCACTGAAGCTTTCTTT
TRBV7-9	.	once	TRBJ1-1	CASSHRGTGAWTEAFF	TGTGCCAGCAGCCATCGTGGGACGGGGGCCTGGACTGAAGCTTTCTTT
TRBV12-3/TRBV12-4	.	many	TRBJ2-5	CASRKSGSQETQYF	TGTGCCAGCAGAAAAAGCGGGTCCCAAGAGACCCAGTACTTC
TRBV2	.	few	TRBJ1-1	CASRRDANTEAFF	TGTGCCAGCAGACGGGACGCAAACACTGAAGCTTTCTTT
TRBV7-9	TRBD1	few	TRBJ1-1	CASSHRDRGNTEAFF	TGTGCCAGCAGCCACCGGGACAGGGGGAACACTGAAGCTTTCTTT
TRBV7-3	TRBD1	.	TRBJ1-3	CASSPGGFGNTIYF	TGTGCCAGCAGCCCAGGGGGTTTTGGAAACACCATATATTTT